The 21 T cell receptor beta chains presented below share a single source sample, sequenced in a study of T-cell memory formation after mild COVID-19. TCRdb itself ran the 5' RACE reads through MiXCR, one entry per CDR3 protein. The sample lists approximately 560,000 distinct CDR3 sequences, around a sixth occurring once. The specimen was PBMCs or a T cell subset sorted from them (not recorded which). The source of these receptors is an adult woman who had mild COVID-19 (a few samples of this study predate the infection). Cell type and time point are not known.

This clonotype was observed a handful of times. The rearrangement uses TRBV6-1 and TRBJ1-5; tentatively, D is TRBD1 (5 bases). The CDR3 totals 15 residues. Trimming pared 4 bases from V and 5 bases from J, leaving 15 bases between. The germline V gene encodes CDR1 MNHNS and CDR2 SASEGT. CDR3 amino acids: CASSVGDGDYQPQHF. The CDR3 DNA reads TGTGCCAGCAGTGTGGGGGACGGGGATTATCAGCCCCAGCATTTT.

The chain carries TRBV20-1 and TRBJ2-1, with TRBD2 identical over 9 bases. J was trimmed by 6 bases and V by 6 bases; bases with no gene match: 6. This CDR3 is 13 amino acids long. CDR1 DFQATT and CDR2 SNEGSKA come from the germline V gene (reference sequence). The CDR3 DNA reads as TGCAGTGCGCAGCGGGGGGATGTCAATGAGCAGTTCTTC. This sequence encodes CSAQRGDVNEQFF.

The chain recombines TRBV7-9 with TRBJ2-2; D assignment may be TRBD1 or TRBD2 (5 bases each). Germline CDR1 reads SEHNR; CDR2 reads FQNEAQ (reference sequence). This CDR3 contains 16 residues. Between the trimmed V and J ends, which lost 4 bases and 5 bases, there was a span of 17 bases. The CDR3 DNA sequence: TGTGCCAGCAGCTATGAGGGGAGTCGAAGGACCGGGGAGCTGTTTTTT. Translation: CASSYEGSRRTGELFF.

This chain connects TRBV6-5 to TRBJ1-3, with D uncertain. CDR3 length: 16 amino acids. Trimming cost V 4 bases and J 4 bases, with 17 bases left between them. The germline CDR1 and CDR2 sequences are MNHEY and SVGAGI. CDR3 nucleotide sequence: TGTGCCAGCAGTTCAGGACCGCCAGGCGGGGGAAACACCATATATTTT. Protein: CASSSGPPGGGNTIYF.

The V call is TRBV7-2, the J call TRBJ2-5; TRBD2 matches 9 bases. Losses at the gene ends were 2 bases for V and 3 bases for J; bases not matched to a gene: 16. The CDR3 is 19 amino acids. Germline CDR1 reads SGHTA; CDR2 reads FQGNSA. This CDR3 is CASSLLLWVAGEGEETQYF. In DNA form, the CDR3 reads TGTGCCAGCAGCTTATTACTGTGGGTAGCGGGAGAAGGCGAAGAGACCCAGTACTTC.

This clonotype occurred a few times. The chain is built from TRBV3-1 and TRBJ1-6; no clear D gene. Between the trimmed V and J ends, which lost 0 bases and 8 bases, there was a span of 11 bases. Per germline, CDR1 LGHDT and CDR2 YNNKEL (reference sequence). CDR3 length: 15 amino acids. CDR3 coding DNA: TGTGCCAGCAGCCAAGATGCGGCTCATGATTCACCCCTCCACTTT. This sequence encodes CASSQDAAHDSPLHF.

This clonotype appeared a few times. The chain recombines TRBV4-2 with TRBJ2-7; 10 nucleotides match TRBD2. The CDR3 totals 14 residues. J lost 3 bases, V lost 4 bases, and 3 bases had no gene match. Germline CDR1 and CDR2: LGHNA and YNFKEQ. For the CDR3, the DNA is TGTGCCAGCAGCCGAGAGCGGGAGGGCTACGAGCAGTACTTC. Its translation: CASSREREGYEQYF.

The CDR3 coding sequence is TGTGCCAGCAGTTACCAGACGGGGAACTATGGCTACACCTTC. The encoded protein is CASSYQTGNYGYTF. The V call is TRBV6-5, the J call TRBJ1-2; no clear D. CDR3 length equals 14 residues. From germline, CDR1 is MNHEY and CDR2 SVGAGI. The V end lost 2 bases, the J end lost 2 bases, and 9 bases lay between the germline ends.

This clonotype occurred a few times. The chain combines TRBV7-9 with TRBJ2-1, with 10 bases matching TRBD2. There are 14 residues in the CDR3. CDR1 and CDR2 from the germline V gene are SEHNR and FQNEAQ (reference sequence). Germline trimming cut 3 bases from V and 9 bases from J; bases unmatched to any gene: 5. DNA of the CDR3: TGTGCCAGCAGCTTGGTGGTAGCGGGAGGTGAGCAGTTCTTC. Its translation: CASSLVVAGGEQFF.

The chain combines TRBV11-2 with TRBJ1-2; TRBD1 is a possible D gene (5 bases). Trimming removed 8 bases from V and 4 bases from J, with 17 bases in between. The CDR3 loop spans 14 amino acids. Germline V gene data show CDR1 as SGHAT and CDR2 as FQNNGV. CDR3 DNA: TGTGCCAGCGGCGTCTTGGGGGTGGCCTATGGCTACACCTTC. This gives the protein CASGVLGVAYGYTF.

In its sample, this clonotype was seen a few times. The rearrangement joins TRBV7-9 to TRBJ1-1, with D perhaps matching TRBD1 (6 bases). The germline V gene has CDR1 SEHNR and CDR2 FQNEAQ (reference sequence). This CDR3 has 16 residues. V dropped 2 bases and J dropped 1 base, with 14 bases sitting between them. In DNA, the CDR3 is TGTGCCAGCAGCTTACCCTTGGGCAGGGGGAACACTGAAGCTTTCTTT. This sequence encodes CASSLPLGRGNTEAFF. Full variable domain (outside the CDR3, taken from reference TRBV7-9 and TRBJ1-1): DTGVSQNPRHKITKRGQNVTFRCDPISEHNRLYWYRQTLGQGPEFLTYFQNEAQLEKSRLLSDRFSAERPKGSFSTLEIQRTEQGDSAMYLCASSLPLGRGNTEAFFGQGTRLTVV.

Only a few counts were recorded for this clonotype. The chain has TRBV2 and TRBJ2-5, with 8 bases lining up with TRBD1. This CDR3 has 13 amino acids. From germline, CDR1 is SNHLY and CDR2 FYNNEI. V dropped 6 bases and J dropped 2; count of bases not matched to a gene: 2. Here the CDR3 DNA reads TGTGCCAGCAGGAGGGACAGGCAAGAGACCCAGTACTTC. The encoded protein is CASRRDRQETQYF.

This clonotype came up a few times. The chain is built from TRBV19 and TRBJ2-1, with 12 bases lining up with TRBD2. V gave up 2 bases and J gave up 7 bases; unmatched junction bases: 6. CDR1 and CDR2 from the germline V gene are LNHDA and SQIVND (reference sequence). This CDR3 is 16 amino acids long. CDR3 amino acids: CASSIQTSGRGNEQFF. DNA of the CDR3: TGTGCCAGTAGTATACAGACTAGCGGGAGAGGTAATGAGCAGTTCTTC.

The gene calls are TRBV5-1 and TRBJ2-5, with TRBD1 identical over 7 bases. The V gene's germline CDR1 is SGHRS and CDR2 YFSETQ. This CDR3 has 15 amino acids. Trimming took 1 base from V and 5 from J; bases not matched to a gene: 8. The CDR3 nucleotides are TGCGCCAGCAGCTTGAGGAGACAGGGACGGGAGACCCAGTACTTC. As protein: CASSLRRQGRETQYF.

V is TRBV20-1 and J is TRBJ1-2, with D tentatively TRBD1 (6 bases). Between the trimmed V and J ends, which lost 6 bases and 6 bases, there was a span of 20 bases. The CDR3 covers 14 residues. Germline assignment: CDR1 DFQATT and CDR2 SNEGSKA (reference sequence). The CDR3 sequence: CSAYNYRGPNGYTF. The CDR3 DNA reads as TGCAGTGCCTATAATTATCGGGGGCCAAATGGCTACACCTTC.

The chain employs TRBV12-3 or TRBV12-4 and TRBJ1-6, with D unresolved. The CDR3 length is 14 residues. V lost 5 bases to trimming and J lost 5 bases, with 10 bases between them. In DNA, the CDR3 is TGTGCCAGCAGTCGCGGGTTAGATAATTCACCCCTCCACTTT. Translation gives CASSRGLDNSPLHF.

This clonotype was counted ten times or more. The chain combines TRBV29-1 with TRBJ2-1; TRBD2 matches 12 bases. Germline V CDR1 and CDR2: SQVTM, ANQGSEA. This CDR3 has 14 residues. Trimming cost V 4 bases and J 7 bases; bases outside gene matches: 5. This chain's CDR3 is CSVVWLAGGNEQFF. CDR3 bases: TGCAGCGTTGTGTGGCTAGCGGGAGGGAATGAGCAGTTCTTC.

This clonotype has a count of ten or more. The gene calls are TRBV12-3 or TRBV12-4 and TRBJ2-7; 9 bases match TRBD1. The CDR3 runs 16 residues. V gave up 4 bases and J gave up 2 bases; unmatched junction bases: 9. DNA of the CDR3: TGTGCCAGCAGTTACGCCGGACAGGGGAGTCCCTACGAGCAGTACTTC. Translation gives CASSYAGQGSPYEQYF.

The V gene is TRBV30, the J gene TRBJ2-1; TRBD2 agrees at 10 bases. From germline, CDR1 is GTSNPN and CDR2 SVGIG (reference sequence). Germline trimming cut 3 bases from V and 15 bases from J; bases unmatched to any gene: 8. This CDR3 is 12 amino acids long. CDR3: CAWRGLAGAPFF. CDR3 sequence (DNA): TGTGCCTGGAGAGGGCTAGCGGGAGCTCCGTTCTTC.

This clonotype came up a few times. The DNA of the CDR3 is TGTGCCAGCAGCTTCACTAGCAGCCACGAGCAGTACTTC. Protein product: CASSFTSSHEQYF. The chain has TRBV13 and TRBJ2-7; the D gene is possibly TRBD2 (6 bases). Germline CDR1 reads PRHDT; CDR2 reads FYEKMQ (reference sequence). The V end was cut by 3 bases, the J end by 5 bases, with 11 bases between. The CDR3 sequence is 13 residues long.

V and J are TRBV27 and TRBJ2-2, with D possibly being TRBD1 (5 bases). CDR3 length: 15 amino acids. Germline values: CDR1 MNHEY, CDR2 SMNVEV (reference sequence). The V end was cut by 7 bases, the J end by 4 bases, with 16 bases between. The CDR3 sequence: CASIGPVRATGELFF. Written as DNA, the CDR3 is TGTGCCAGCATCGGCCCCGTCAGGGCCACCGGGGAGCTGTTTTTT.